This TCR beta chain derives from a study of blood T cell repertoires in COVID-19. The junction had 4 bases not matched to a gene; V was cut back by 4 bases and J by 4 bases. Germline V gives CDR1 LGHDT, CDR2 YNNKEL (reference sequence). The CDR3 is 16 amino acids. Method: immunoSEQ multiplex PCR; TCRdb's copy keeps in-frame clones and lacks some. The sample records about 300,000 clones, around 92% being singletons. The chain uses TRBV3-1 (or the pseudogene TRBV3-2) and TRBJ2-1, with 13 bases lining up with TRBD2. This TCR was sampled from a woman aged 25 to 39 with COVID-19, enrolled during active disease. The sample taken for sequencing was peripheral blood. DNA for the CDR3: TGTGCCAGCAGCCCGGGGACTAGCGGGGTTTACAATGAGCAGTTCTTC. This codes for CASSPGTSGVYNEQFF.